This is a list of T cell receptor beta chains from one sample in a study of blood T cell repertoires in COVID-19. The repertoire was sequenced with immunoSEQ multiplex PCR; TCRdb's copy has only in-frame clones and lacks some. The table has about 110,000 clones, roughly 88% seen once. Sequenced: peripheral blood. The receptors come from a woman in her fifties or sixties with active or convalescent COVID-19. Each CDR3 is given with its conserved first and last residue. Each record gives: D gene, V gene, clone size, J gene, CDR3 protein, CDR3 DNA. The D gene is left open where the match is weak. For some rows the clone size is stated as once, few or many, or as a class when expanded; others skip it.

>-|TRBV20-1|-|TRBJ1-2
CSASPGRGAYGYTF
TGCAGTGCTAGTCCGGGACGGGGGGCCTATGGCTACACCTTC
>TRBD1|TRBV30|-|TRBJ2-1
CAFNRGQLVEQFF
TGTGCCTTCAACAGGGGGCAGTTAGTTGAGCAGTTCTTC
>TRBD1|TRBV6-2/TRBV6-3|-|TRBJ2-5
CASSQTRQGKETQYF
TGTGCCAGCAGCCAGACCCGACAGGGAAAAGAGACCCAGTACTTC
>-|TRBV9|-|TRBJ2-3
CASSVGSPGPQYF
TGTGCCAGCAGCGTAGGAAGCCCTGGGCCGCAGTATTTT
>-|TRBV3-1/TRBV3-2|-|TRBJ1-3
CASSPVSRGNTIYF
TGTGCCAGCAGCCCCGTGTCCAGGGGAAACACCATATATTTT
>-|TRBV6-5|-|TRBJ1-5
CASRPSLRGSSHF
TGTGCCAGCAGGCCATCTCTAAGGGGGAGTTCACATTTT
>TRBD1|TRBV19|few|TRBJ2-3
CASSPGTGGADTQYF
TGTGCCAGTAGTCCAGGGACAGGGGGCGCAGATACGCAGTATTTT
>-|TRBV5-6|once|TRBJ2-7
CASSAGLIPYEQYF
TGTGCCAGCAGCGCTGGCTTAATCCCCTACGAGCAGTACTTC
>TRBD1|TRBV6-2/TRBV6-3|-|TRBJ1-4
CASSYAGTDNEKLFF
TGTGCCAGCAGTTACGCCGGGACAGACAATGAAAAACTGTTTTTT
>-|TRBV3-1/TRBV3-2|-|TRBJ2-1
CASSPGLGSYNEQFF
TGTGCCAGCAGCCCGGGACTTGGCTCCTACAATGAGCAGTTCTTC
>-|TRBV28|-|TRBJ1-2
CASSLQRDTTNYGYTF
TGTGCCAGCAGTTTACAGCGGGACACCACTAACTATGGCTACACCTTC
>TRBD1|TRBV6-2/TRBV6-3|-|TRBJ1-4
CASSYSHRGDRGEKLFF
TGTGCCAGCAGTTACTCCCACAGGGGGGATCGAGGCGAAAAACTGTTTTTT
>-|TRBV7-8|-|TRBJ2-1
CASRSDYFQGEVF
TGTGCCAGCAGGTCCGACTATTTTCAGGGGGAGGTCTTC
>TRBD1|TRBV7-3|-|TRBJ2-4
CASSSDRANIQYF
TGTGCCAGCAGCTCGGACAGGGCCAACATTCAGTACTTC
>-|TRBV23-1|-|TRBJ2-1
CASSQSGAIYNEQFF
TGCGCCAGCAGTCAATCAGGGGCGATCTACAATGAGCAGTTCTTC
>TRBD2|TRBV7-9|-|TRBJ2-1
CASSFSSGSDEQFF
TGTGCCAGCAGCTTCTCTAGCGGGAGCGATGAGCAGTTCTTC
>-|TRBV3-1/TRBV3-2|-|TRBJ1-1
CASSQAGYDTEAFF
TGTGCCAGCAGCCAAGCAGGGTACGACACTGAAGCTTTCTTT
>-|TRBV30|-|TRBJ1-1
CAWTRDRVNTEAFF
TGTGCCTGGACCCGGGATCGGGTGAACACTGAAGCTTTCTTT
>TRBD1|TRBV7-9|-|TRBJ2-7
CASSAGTGVDEQYF
TGTGCCAGCAGCGCCGGGACAGGGGTCGACGAGCAGTACTTC
>-|TRBV28|-|TRBJ2-7
CASSFQDGQGEQYF
TGTGCCAGCAGTTTTCAGGACGGCCAGGGGGAGCAGTACTTC
>-|TRBV2|-|TRBJ2-4
CASSDRELAKNIQYF
TGTGCCAGCAGTGATCGGGAATTAGCCAAAAACATTCAGTACTTC
>TRBD2|TRBV19|-|TRBJ2-1
CASSATSGLKVNEQFF
TGTGCCAGTAGCGCCACTAGCGGGTTAAAGGTCAATGAGCAGTTCTTC